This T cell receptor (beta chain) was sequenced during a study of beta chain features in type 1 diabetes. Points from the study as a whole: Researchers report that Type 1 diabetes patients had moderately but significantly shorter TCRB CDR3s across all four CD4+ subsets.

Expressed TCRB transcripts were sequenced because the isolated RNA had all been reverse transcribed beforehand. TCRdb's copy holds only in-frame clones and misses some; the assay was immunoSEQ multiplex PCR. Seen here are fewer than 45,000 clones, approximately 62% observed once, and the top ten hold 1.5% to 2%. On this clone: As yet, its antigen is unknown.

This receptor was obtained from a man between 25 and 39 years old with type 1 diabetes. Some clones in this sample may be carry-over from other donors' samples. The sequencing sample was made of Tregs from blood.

The CDR3 DNA follows: TGTGCCAGCAGCTTGGGACAGGGGGCCACCGGGGAGCTGTTTTTT. This sequence encodes CASSLGQGATGELFF. The genes are TRBV7-2 and TRBJ2-2; 12 nucleotides align to TRBD1. Looked up from germline, CDR1 is SGHTA and CDR2 is FQGNSA. Trimming took 3 bases from V and 4 from J; bases not matched to a gene: 0. This CDR3 region has 15 residues.